This TCR beta chain was sequenced in a study of patients and donors after allogeneic stem cell transplantation. TCRdb reanalysed the RT-PCR reads using MiXCR and keeps one entry per CDR3 protein. Of some 90,000 distinct CDR3 sequences in the sample, approximately 49% were seen once. V trimming: 5 bases; J trimming: 0 bases; junction bases outside the gene matches: 5. CDR1 is SGHTA and CDR2 is FQGNSA in the germline V gene. The CDR3 is made up of 15 amino acids. Sequencing was carried out using blood, either unsorted or a sorted T cell fraction (not recorded which). The origin of this receptor is a human donor who was either an allogeneic HSCT recipient or a stem cell or donor lymphocyte infusion donor (not recorded which). It is not recorded whose cells these are; they may come from a transplant donor. The V gene is TRBV7-2, the J gene TRBJ1-2; 8 bases align to TRBD1. CDR3 DNA sequence: TGTGCCAGCAGCCTTAGGACAGGGACTAACTATGGCTACACCTTC. This sequence encodes CASSLRTGTNYGYTF.